The 10 T cell receptor beta chains given below trace back to one sample, sequenced in a study of shared clonotypes between healthy human individuals. Assay used: immunoSEQ multiplex PCR; TCRdb lists only in-frame clones, some missing. The sample lists about 2.4 million clones, over 85% seen once, with over 0.12% in the top ten. Specimen: naive CD4+ T cells sorted from blood. The sample's subset: CD45RA+ positively selected. These receptors were obtained from a man between 18 and 35 years old in good health.

A word on this clone: The sample holds other DNA sequences that translate to the same CDR3. The CDR3 coding sequence is TGTGCCAGCAGCACACGGACAGGCACAGATACGCAGTATTTT. Protein: CASSTRTGTDTQYF. The V and J genes are TRBV5-4 and TRBJ2-3, with a weak D call TRBD1 (6 bases). CDR1 SGHNT and CDR2 YYREEE come from the germline V gene (reference sequence). CDR3 length: 14 amino acids. Trimming removed 4 bases at V and 1 base at J, with 10 bases between.

This clone was observed once. V usage is TRBV19 and J usage is TRBJ1-1, with a tentative D call TRBD1 (5 bases). The V gene's germline CDR1 is LNHDA and CDR2 SQIVND (reference sequence). This CDR3 spans 14 amino acids. V was trimmed by 7 bases and J by 4 bases, leaving 16 bases between them. CDR3 in amino acids: CASTPRGVRTEAFF. CDR3 in DNA: TGTGCCAGTACCCCGCGGGGGGTACGCACTGAAGCTTTCTTT.

This clone came up once. J is TRBJ2-7 and V is TRBV18, with TRBD1 identical over 9 bases. The V segment lost 4 bases and the J segment 2 bases; nucleotides outside the gene matches: 3. Per the germline V gene, CDR1 is KGHSH and CDR2 is LQKENI. The CDR3 is made up of 14 amino acids. As DNA, the CDR3 is TGTGCCAGCTCACGTCGACAGGGGGCCTACGAGCAGTACTTC. Protein sequence: CASSRRQGAYEQYF.

The chain joins TRBV25-1 to TRBJ2-7; D is ambiguous. This CDR3 is 14 amino acids long. CDR1 MGHDK and CDR2 SYGVNS come from the germline V gene. V dropped 2 bases and J dropped 5 bases, with 13 bases sitting between them. The DNA for the CDR3 is TGTGCCAGCAGTGAAAGTTGGGTTAGTAACGAGCAGTACTTC. Its protein product is CASSESWVSNEQYF.

With regard to this clone: Within the sample, other DNA sequences also encode this same CDR3. The J gene is TRBJ2-3, the V gene TRBV5-1; perhaps TRBD2 as D (6 bases). Germline CDR1 is SGHRS and CDR2 is YFSETQ. With 4 bases removed from V and 2 bases from J, the gap between germline ends came to 14 bases. The CDR3 extends over 15 amino acids. CDR3 DNA sequence: TGCGCCAGCAGCCCCGGGACTGGCTCCACAGATACGCAGTATTTT. The encoded protein is CASSPGTGSTDTQYF.

This clone was recorded only once. Other DNA sequences of this sample code for an identical CDR3. The chain joins TRBV2 to TRBJ2-7, with D perhaps TRBD1 (6 bases). Trimming took off 7 bases at V and 3 bases at J, with 7 bases between the two ends. From germline, CDR1 is SNHLY and CDR2 FYNNEI. The CDR3 loop spans 11 amino acids. CDR3 in DNA: TGTGCCAGCATACAGGGCTACGAGCAGTACTTC. Translating gives CASIQGYEQYF.

The genes are TRBV4-3 and TRBJ1-1; unclear D gene. There are 15 residues in the CDR3. From germline, CDR1 is LGHNA and CDR2 YSLEER. Trimming took off 4 bases at V and 5 bases at J, with 17 bases between the two ends. In nucleotides, the CDR3 is TGCGCCAGCAGCCCCGAAGGGATGATAGGAACTGAAGCTTTCTTT. The encoded protein is CASSPEGMIGTEAFF.

The CDR3 DNA is TGTGCCAGTAGTACCTCGGACGCTACTTCCTATAAGACCTTC. It yields the protein CASSTSDATSYKTF. The chain recombines TRBV19 with TRBJ1-2; D is undetermined. From germline, CDR1 is LNHDA and CDR2 SQIVND (reference sequence). The V end lost 4 bases, the J end lost 14 bases, and 23 bases lay between the germline ends. There are 14 residues in the CDR3.

The chain has TRBV6-6 and TRBJ2-1, with D perhaps TRBD1 (6 bases). CDR1 is MNHNY and CDR2 is SVGAGI in the germline V gene (reference sequence). V lost 2 bases, J lost 9 bases, and 14 bases lay in between. CDR3 length equals 14 residues. The CDR3 reads CASSYGGSTFEQFF. The CDR3 bases are TGTGCCAGCAGTTACGGGGGCAGTACGTTTGAGCAGTTCTTC.

The chain links TRBV30 to TRBJ2-5; 9 bases are shared with TRBD1. The end of the DNA aligns better with TRBJ2-7, so the J call may be wrong. CDR3 length: 14 amino acids. Germline V gives CDR1 GTSNPN, CDR2 SVGIG (reference sequence). The CDR3 spells CAWSRQGGSYEQYF. The CDR3 coding sequence is TGTGCCTGGAGTCGACAGGGGGGTTCCTACGAGCAGTACTTC.